A single sample gave rise to the 25 T cell receptor beta chains below, sequenced in a study of blood T cells in healthy people across ages. A second PCR of 7 to 11 cycles used a sample-barcoded 5' primer and a J-beta primer mix. TCRdb redid the calling of the 5' RACE reads with MiXCR, one entry per CDR3 protein. Counted here are roughly 1,500,000 distinct CDR3 sequences, approximately 42% occurring once; the ten biggest clones make up 7.9%. Material: blood. These receptors were taken from a woman aged 18-35 years in good health.

This chain uses TRBV6-5 with TRBJ1-6; 9 positions agree with TRBD1. Trimming cost V 0 bases and J 1 base; bases outside gene matches: 7. The CDR3 loop spans 19 amino acids. Germline values: CDR1 MNHEY, CDR2 SVGAGI. CDR3 DNA sequence: TGTGCCAGCAGTTACTCAACCGGGACAGGGTTTTCCTATAATTCACCCCTCCACTTT. This encodes CASSYSTGTGFSYNSPLHF.

This clonotype came up a few times. This chain links TRBV15 with TRBJ1-2; D gene unclear. Trimming pared 3 bases from V and 4 bases from J, leaving 6 bases between. CDR1 and CDR2 (germline): LNHNV, YYDKDF (reference sequence). This CDR3 has 12 residues. The DNA for the CDR3 is TGTGCCACCAGCAGGCCAGGCTATGGCTACACCTTC. Amino acids: CATSRPGYGYTF.

The genes are TRBV2 and TRBJ2-1; a weak D match, TRBD1 (5 bases). V lost 1 base and J lost 6, with 13 bases in between. Germline V CDR1 and CDR2: SNHLY, FYNNEI. The CDR3 extends over 15 amino acids. The CDR3 bases are TGTGCCAGCAGTGAAGAGCAGGGCCGTTCCAATGAGCAGTTCTTC. Its translation: CASSEEQGRSNEQFF.

The chain carries TRBV25-1 and TRBJ2-5, with 8 bases matching TRBD2. TRBJ2-7 explains the end of the DNA better; the J call may be wrong. Germline V gives CDR1 MGHDK, CDR2 SYGVNS. This CDR3 region has 14 residues. CDR3 DNA: TGTGCCAGCAGTGAGTCGAGCGGGAGAGACGAGCAGTACTTC. This codes for CASSESSGRDEQYF.

The rearrangement uses TRBV10-3 and TRBJ2-1; 9 bases line up with TRBD2. The J call is doubtful: the DNA matches TRBJ2-7 better. The germline V gene has CDR1 ENHRY and CDR2 SYGVKD. The CDR3 runs to 15 residues. The CDR3 sequence is CAISEGTSSYNEQYF. As DNA, the CDR3 is TGTGCCATCAGCGAAGGGACTAGCAGTTACAATGAGCAGTACTTC.

This clonotype occurred a few times. The rearrangement joins TRBV30 to TRBJ2-3; 8 nucleotides agree with TRBD2. The V segment lost 0 bases and the J segment 0 bases; nucleotides outside the gene matches: 14. CDR3 length: 19 residues. CDR1 and CDR2 (germline): GTSNPN, SVGIG (reference sequence). This chain's CDR3 is CAWSVRVSGGPPSTDTQYF. CDR3 sequence (DNA): TGTGCCTGGAGTGTACGGGTCAGCGGGGGACCCCCTAGCACAGATACGCAGTATTTT.

This sequence joins TRBV10-2 and TRBJ1-1; tentative D call: TRBD1 (6 bases). The ends were cut back, 7 bases at V and 1 base at J, with 13 bases in the middle. Germline lookup yields CDR1 WSHSY and CDR2 SAAADI. The CDR3 extends over 14 amino acids. This CDR3 reads CASTQGQTNTEAFF. For the CDR3, the DNA is TGCGCCAGCACTCAAGGACAGACGAACACTGAAGCTTTCTTT.

The chain uses TRBV2 and TRBJ1-2, with D unclear. V dropped 1 base and J dropped 7 bases, with 10 bases sitting between them. This CDR3 comprises 13 residues. The germline V gene has CDR1 SNHLY and CDR2 FYNNEI. The CDR3 region is CASSEDPLFGYTF. The CDR3 bases are TGTGCCAGCAGTGAAGACCCACTTTTTGGCTACACCTTC.

The chain couples TRBV11-2 to TRBJ2-1; 7 bases fit TRBD2. The J call may be in error: the DNA end matches TRBJ2-7 better. The CDR3 covers 16 residues. Germline V CDR1 and CDR2: SGHAT, FQNNGV. The CDR3 is CASINIAGRSYNEQYF. The CDR3 DNA reads TGTGCCAGCATCAATATAGCGGGTCGGTCCTACAATGAGCAGTACTTC.

This clonotype has a handful of counts. Compared with germline, one end of the junction differs, possibly owing to a read error. This chain joins TRBV20-1 and TRBJ2-1; D uncertain. Germline V gene lookup returns CDR1 DFQATT and CDR2 SNEGSKA (reference sequence). The CDR3 runs 11 residues. The CDR3 sequence is CSARSLNGQFF. The CDR3 DNA reads as TGCAGTGCTAGGTCTTTAAATGGGCAGTTCTTC.

As regards this clonotype: A read error may produce the germline difference seen at one junction end. The J gene is TRBJ1-2, the V gene TRBV4-1; D gene ambiguous. This CDR3 is built from 12 residues. In germline, CDR1 is MGHRA, CDR2 YSYEKL. Here the CDR3 DNA reads TGCGCCAGCAGCCAAACAGATTATGGCTGCACCTTC. Amino acid sequence: CASSQTDYGCTF.

The rearrangement joins TRBV5-1 to TRBJ1-2; possibly TRBD1 for D (6 bases). The CDR3 runs to 13 residues. V lost 0 bases and J 6 bases, leaving 9 bases between the germline ends. Germline lookup yields CDR1 SGHRS and CDR2 YFSETQ. The CDR3 DNA follows: TGCGCCAGCAGCTTGGCGAGGGACAATGGCTACACCTTC. Protein: CASSLARDNGYTF.

Only a few counts were recorded for this clonotype. This sequence joins TRBV28 and TRBJ2-3, with 7 nucleotides matching TRBD1. Looked up from germline, CDR1 is MDHEN and CDR2 is SYDVKM. CDR3 length: 15 residues. V was clipped by 5 bases and J by 2 bases; unmatched bases: 7. The CDR3 DNA is TGTGCCAGCAGTAACCGGGACAGACCCACAGATACGCAGTATTTT. Translating it yields CASSNRDRPTDTQYF.

This clonotype has more than one count but fewer than ten. V gene TRBV25-1 combines with J gene TRBJ2-1; D assignment may be TRBD1 or TRBD2 (6 bases each). Per germline, CDR1 MGHDK and CDR2 SYGVNS. The CDR3 runs 15 residues. V dropped 1 base and J dropped 7 bases, with 14 bases sitting between them. CDR3 coding DNA: TGTGCCAGCAGTGAATTCAAAGGGGGGAAGAATGAGCAGTTCTTC. This translates into CASSEFKGGKNEQFF.

The chain links TRBV10-3 to TRBJ2-1; TRBD1 matches 9 bases. The junction had 13 bases not matched to a gene; V was cut back by 6 bases and J by 4 bases. Germline lookup yields CDR1 ENHRY and CDR2 SYGVKD. The CDR3 covers 17 residues. CDR3 nucleotides: TGTGCCATCAGAGAGGACAGGGGAGGACTGGTGTACAATGAGCAGTTCTTC. Translating gives CAIREDRGGLVYNEQFF.

The chain couples TRBV28 to TRBJ1-1; 8 bases match TRBD1. The CDR3 covers 15 residues. The V gene's germline CDR1 is MDHEN and CDR2 SYDVKM. V lost 5 bases and J lost 1; bases outside the gene matches: 6. In nucleotides, the CDR3 is TGTGCCAGCAGTACCGCAGGGGGCGAGAACACTGAAGCTTTCTTT. Its translation is CASSTAGGENTEAFF.

The chain joins TRBV4-2 to TRBJ2-3; 12 nucleotides align to TRBD2. V was clipped by 4 bases and J by 6 bases; unmatched bases: 5. Germline V gene sequence: CDR1 LGHNA, CDR2 YNFKEQ. The CDR3 length is 15 residues. CDR3 residues: CASSPSGRARDTQYF. DNA for the CDR3: TGTGCCAGCAGCCCTAGCGGGAGGGCCAGGGATACGCAGTATTTT.

The genes are TRBV6-1 and TRBJ2-3; D is possibly TRBD1 or TRBD2 (7 bases each). Trimming pared 2 bases from V and 2 bases from J, leaving 14 bases between. Germline V CDR1 and CDR2: MNHNS, SASEGT. The CDR3 is 16 residues long. The CDR3 DNA reads as TGTGCCAGCAGTGAATGGGAGGGGGCCAACACAGATACGCAGTATTTT. This encodes CASSEWEGANTDTQYF.

The V and J genes are TRBV6-6 and TRBJ1-5; 11 bases are a match to TRBD1. The germline CDR1 and CDR2 sequences are MNHNY and SVGAGI (reference sequence). This CDR3 has 16 amino acids. J lost 1 base, V lost 5 bases, and 4 bases had no gene match. In DNA, the CDR3 is TGTGCCAGCAGTAACCGGGACAGGGGGAGCAATCAGCCCCAGCATTTT. Translated: CASSNRDRGSNQPQHF.

This clonotype was counted a few times. This chain links TRBV20-1 with TRBJ2-7; TRBD1 aligns across 9 bases. There are 13 residues in the CDR3. Per germline, CDR1 DFQATT and CDR2 SNEGSKA (reference sequence). Germline trimming cut 4 bases from V and 4 bases from J; bases unmatched to any gene: 5. The CDR3 protein is CSAKGQGGYEQYF. DNA for the CDR3: TGCAGTGCTAAGGGACAGGGTGGGTACGAGCAGTACTTC.

This sequence joins TRBV28 and TRBJ1-6; 9 bases match TRBD1. CDR1 and CDR2 from the germline V gene are MDHEN and SYDVKM. There are 17 residues in the CDR3. Losses at the gene ends were 4 bases for V and 6 bases for J; bases not matched to a gene: 10. This CDR3 reads CASSSMGQGGSNSPLHF. CDR3 nucleotides: TGTGCCAGCAGTTCCATGGGACAGGGTGGATCTAATTCACCCCTCCACTTT.

The chain combines TRBV27 with TRBJ1-2; D not resolved. The ends were cut back, 3 bases at V and 0 bases at J, with 8 bases in the middle. The CDR3 consists of 14 residues. From germline, CDR1 is MNHEY and CDR2 SMNVEV (reference sequence). The CDR3 loop reads CASSFRVANYGYTF. CDR3 bases: TGTGCCAGCAGTTTCCGGGTGGCTAACTATGGCTACACCTTC.

The J gene is TRBJ2-1, the V gene TRBV24-1; 10 nucleotides align to TRBD2. Trimming cost V 2 bases and J 3 bases; bases outside gene matches: 6. This CDR3 contains 17 residues. Looked up from germline, CDR1 is KGHDR and CDR2 is SFDVKD. The CDR3 region has the DNA TGTGCCACCAGTGATTCAAGGACTAGCGGACGCTACAATGAGCAGTTCTTC. This codes for CATSDSRTSGRYNEQFF.

The chain recombines TRBV5-1 with TRBJ2-1; TRBD2 agrees at 16 bases. The CDR3 extends over 20 amino acids. Germline V gene data show CDR1 as SGHRS and CDR2 as YFSETQ. Trimming took 3 bases from V and 0 from J; bases not matched to a gene: 9. The CDR3 sequence: CASSWIGTSGRGSSYNEQFF. The CDR3 DNA follows: TGCGCCAGCAGCTGGATCGGGACTAGCGGGAGGGGGAGCTCCTACAATGAGCAGTTCTTC.

This chain links TRBV16 with TRBJ1-2; D uncertain. V lost 0 bases, J lost 2 bases, and 10 bases lay in between. The germline CDR1 and CDR2 sequences are KGHSY and FQNENV. The CDR3 runs 15 residues. The CDR3 DNA reads as TGTGCCAGCAGCCAATCAAGGTCAGTCAACTATGGCTACACCTTC. Translation: CASSQSRSVNYGYTF.